This T cell receptor (beta chain) was captured in a study of cytomegalovirus exposure and HLA in healthy donors. Study-wide points: In an earlier analysis, most TCR beta V segments were productive about 87% or about 30% of the time. A link between a missense DCLRE1C variant and TCR beta V- and J-gene trimming emerged from a later analysis. Cytomegalovirus association was assigned to about 150 TCR beta chains.

Primers for the PCR totalled 60 Vbeta and 13 Jbeta. Per the authors' pipeline: In a later analysis, of about 80 million unique beta chains, 9 million to 11 million appeared in at least two donors. Using immunoSEQ multiplex PCR, the repertoire was profiled, and TCRdb retains in-frame clones only, with some absent. The V and J calls and clone size are taken from that table; D and trimming were inferred from the DNA. The sample records around 110,000 clones, under 85% being singletons. The length of the CDR3 is 18 residues. The ends lost 5 bases at V and 2 bases at J; junction bases unmatched: 10. Germline V gives CDR1 SEHNR, CDR2 FQNEAQ (reference sequence). Details on this clone: Its antigen is unknown.

Sequencing was carried out using PBMCs. This chain links TRBV7-9 with TRBJ1-6, with 9 positions matching TRBD1. The TCR originated in a young woman in good health and CMV-seronegative. The CDR3 nucleotides read TGTGCCAGCAGCGCTCCCGGGACAGGGTTCGCCTATAATTCACCCCTCCACTTT. It yields the protein CASSAPGTGFAYNSPLHF.